This T cell receptor (beta chain) was profiled in a study of T cell responses to AZD1222 COVID-19 vaccine. Method: immunoSEQ multiplex PCR; TCRdb's copy keeps in-frame clones and lacks some. The sample shows about 46,000 clones, around 90% of them seen only once. The CDR3 is made up of 15 amino acids. With V trimmed by 5 bases and J by 2 bases, 5 bases remained unmatched. Germline CDR1 and CDR2: SGHTS and YDEGEE. Concerning this clone: Its matching antigen is unknown.

Regarding the study as a whole: The study found vaccine-associated CD4 TCRs spanning spike, dominant at 160-218 and 743-854. Most donors were white British and more were female, and clonal diversity was possibly underestimated.

This sample comprised peripheral blood, obtained 28 days after the second AZD1222 dose. This TCR came from an adult who received the AZD1222 COVID-19 vaccine. V is TRBV5-8 and J is TRBJ2-1; 9 positions match TRBD1. The CDR3 bases are TGTGCCAGCAGTCGGGACAGGGACGCCTACAATGAGCAGTTCTTC. Residues: CASSRDRDAYNEQFF.